This T cell receptor beta chain was identified in a study of blood T cells in healthy people across ages. Primed by a sample-barcoded 5' primer and a J-beta primer mix, a second PCR proceeded for about 6 to 11 cycles. TCRdb re-analysed the 5' RACE reads in MiXCR, keeping a single row per CDR3 protein. The sample carries 1 million or so distinct CDR3 sequences, almost 25% recorded once. CDR1 and CDR2 from the germline V gene are MNHEY and SMNVEV (reference sequence). This CDR3 is built from 9 residues. This clonotype was recorded a few times. The same sample was also studied in work on T cells of mothers and their children.

The specimen sequenced was blood. The gene calls are TRBV27 and TRBJ2-5; no firm D call. The DNA end is a closer match to TRBJ2-7, so the J assignment may be wrong. The receptor's source is a girl aged 2 to 9 in good health. CDR3 in DNA: TGTGCCAGCAGGGACGAGCAGTACTTC. It specifies CASRDEQYF.